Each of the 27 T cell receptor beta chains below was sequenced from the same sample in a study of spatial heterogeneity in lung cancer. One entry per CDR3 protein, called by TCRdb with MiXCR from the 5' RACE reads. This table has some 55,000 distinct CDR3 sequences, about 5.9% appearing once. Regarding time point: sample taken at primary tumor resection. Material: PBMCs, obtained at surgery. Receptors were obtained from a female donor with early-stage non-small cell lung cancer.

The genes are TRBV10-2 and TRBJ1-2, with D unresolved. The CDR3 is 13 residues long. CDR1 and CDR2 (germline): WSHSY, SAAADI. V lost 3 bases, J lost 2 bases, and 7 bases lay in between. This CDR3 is CASSDSGNYGYTF. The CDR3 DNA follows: TGCGCCAGCAGTGACTCGGGGAACTATGGCTACACCTTC.

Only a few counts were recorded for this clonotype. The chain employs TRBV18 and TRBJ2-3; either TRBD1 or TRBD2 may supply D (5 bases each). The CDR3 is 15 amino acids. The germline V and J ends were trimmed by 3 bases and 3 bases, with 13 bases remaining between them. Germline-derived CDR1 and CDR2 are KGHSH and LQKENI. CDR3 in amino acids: CASSPRGMRTDTQYF. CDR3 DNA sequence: TGTGCCAGCTCACCGAGGGGTATGAGAACAGATACGCAGTATTTT.

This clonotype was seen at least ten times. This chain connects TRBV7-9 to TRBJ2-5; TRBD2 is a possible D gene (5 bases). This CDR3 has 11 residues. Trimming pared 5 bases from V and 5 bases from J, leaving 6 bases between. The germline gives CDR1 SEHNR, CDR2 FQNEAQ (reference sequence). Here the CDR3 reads CASSPGETQYF. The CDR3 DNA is TGTGCCAGCAGCCCGGGGGAGACCCAGTACTTC.

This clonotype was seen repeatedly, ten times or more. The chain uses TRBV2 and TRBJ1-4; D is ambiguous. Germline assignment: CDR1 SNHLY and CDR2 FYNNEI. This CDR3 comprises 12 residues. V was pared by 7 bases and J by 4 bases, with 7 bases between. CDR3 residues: CASKQDNEKLFF. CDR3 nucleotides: TGTGCCAGCAAACAAGATAATGAAAAACTGTTTTTT.

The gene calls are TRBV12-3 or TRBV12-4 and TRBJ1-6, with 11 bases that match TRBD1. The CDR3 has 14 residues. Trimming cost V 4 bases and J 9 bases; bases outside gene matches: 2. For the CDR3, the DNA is TGTGCCAGCAGTTCCGGGACAGGGGGTTCACCCCTCCACTTT. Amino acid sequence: CASSSGTGGSPLHF.

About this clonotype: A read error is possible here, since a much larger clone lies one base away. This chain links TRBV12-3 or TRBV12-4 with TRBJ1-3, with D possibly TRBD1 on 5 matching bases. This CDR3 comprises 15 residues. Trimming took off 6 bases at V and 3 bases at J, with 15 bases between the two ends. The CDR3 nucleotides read TGTGCCAGCAGCCCGGGCGGGGGGGATGGAAACACCATATATTTT. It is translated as CASSPGGGDGNTIYF.

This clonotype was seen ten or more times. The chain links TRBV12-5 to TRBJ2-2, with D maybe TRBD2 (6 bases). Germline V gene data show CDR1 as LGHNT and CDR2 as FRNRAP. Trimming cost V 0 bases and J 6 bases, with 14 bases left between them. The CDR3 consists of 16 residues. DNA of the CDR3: TGTGCTAGTGGTTTGGTACTATCGGGGGACCCCGGGGAGCTGTTTTTT. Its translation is CASGLVLSGDPGELFF.

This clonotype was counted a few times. DNA for the CDR3: TGCGCCAGCAGCTTCCAAGCTAGTCAGCGGGGGGGCCGTAATGAGCAGTTCTTC. Translation: CASSFQASQRGGRNEQFF. The rearrangement links TRBV5-1 to TRBJ2-1, with TRBD2 identical over 10 bases. The trim removed 2 bases at V and 7 bases at J, leaving 15 bases unmatched. Germline V CDR1 and CDR2: SGHRS, YFSETQ. The CDR3 is made up of 18 amino acids.

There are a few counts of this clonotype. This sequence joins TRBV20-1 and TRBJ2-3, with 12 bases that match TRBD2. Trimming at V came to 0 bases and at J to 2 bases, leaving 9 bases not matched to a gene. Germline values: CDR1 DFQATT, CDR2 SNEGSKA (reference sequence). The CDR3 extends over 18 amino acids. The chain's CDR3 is CSARDHGLAGPITDTQYF. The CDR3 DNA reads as TGCAGTGCTAGAGATCACGGACTAGCGGGGCCGATCACAGATACGCAGTATTTT.

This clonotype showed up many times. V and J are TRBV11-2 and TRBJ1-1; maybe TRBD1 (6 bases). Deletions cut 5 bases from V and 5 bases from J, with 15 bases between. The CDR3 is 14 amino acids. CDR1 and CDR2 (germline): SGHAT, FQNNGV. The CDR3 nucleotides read TGTGCCAGCAGCCAAACACAGGGTCGAACTGAAGCTTTCTTT. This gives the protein CASSQTQGRTEAFF.

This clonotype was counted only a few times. CDR3 loop: CASSRGPYEQYV. In DNA form, the CDR3 reads TGTGCCAGCAGTAGGGGGCCCTACGAGCAGTACGTC. V and J are TRBV12-3 or TRBV12-4 and TRBJ2-7; 7 bases map to TRBD1. This CDR3 comprises 12 residues. V was pared by 5 bases and J by 2 bases, with 0 bases of the junction left unmatched.

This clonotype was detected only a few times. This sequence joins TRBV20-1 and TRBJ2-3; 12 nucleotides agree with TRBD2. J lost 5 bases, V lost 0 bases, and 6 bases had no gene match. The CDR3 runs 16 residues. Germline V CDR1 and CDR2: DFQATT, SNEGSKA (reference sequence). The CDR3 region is CSARDLAGGPGDTQYF. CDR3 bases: TGCAGTGCTAGAGACCTAGCGGGGGGGCCTGGAGATACGCAGTATTTT.

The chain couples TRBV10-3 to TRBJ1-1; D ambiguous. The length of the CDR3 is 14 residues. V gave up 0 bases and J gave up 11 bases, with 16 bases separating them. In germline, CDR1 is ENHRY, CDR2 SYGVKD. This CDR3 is CAISESRDTLIAFF. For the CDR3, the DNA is TGTGCCATCAGTGAGTCGAGGGATACGTTGATCGCTTTCTTT.

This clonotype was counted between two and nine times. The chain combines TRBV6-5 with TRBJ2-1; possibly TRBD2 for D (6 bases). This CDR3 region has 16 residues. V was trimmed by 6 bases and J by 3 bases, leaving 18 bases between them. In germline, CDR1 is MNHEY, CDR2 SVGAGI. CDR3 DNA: TGTGCCAGCAGACCCACCTGGGCGGGAAGCTACAATGAGCAGTTCTTC. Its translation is CASRPTWAGSYNEQFF.

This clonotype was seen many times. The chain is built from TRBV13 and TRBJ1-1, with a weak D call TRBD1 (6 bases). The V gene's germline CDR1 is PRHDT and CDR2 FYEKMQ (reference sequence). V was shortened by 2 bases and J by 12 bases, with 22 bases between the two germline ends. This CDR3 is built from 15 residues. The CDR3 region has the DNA TGTGCCAGCAGCTTACAATGGCAGAGCACAGGGAAAACTTTCTTT. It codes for CASSLQWQSTGKTFF. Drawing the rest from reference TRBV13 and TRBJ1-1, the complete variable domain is AAGVIQSPRHLIKEKRETATLKCYPIPRHDTVYWYQQGPGQDPQFLISFYEKMQSDKGSIPDRFSAQQFSDYHSELNMSSLELGDSALYFCASSLQWQSTGKTFFGQGTRLTVV.

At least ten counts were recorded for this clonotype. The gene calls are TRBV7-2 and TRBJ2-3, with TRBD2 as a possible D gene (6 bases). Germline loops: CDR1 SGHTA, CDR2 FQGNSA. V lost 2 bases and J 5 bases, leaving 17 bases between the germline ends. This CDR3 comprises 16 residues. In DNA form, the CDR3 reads TGTGCCAGCAGCTTATGGGGCGGGGCGGGGCGAGATACGCAGTATTTT. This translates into CASSLWGGAGRDTQYF.

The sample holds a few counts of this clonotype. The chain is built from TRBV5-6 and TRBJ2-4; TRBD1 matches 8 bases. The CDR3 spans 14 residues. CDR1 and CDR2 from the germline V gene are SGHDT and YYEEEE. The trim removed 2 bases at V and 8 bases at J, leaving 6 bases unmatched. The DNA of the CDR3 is TGTGCCAGCAGCTTCGGACAGGGTGGGGACATTCAGTACTTC. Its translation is CASSFGQGGDIQYF.

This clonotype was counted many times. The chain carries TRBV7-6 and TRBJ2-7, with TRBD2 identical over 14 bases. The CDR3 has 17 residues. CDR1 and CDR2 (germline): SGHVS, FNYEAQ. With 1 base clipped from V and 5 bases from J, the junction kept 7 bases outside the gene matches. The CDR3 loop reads CASSLGPTSGRGHEQYF. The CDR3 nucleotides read TGTGCCAGCAGCTTAGGGCCGACTAGCGGGAGGGGGCACGAGCAGTACTTC. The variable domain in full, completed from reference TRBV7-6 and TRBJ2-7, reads GAGVSQSPRYKVTKRGQDVALRCDPISGHVSLYWYRQALGQGPEFLTYFNYEAQQDKSGLPNDRFSAERPEGSISTLTIQRTEQRDSAMYRCASSLGPTSGRGHEQYFGPGTRLTVT.

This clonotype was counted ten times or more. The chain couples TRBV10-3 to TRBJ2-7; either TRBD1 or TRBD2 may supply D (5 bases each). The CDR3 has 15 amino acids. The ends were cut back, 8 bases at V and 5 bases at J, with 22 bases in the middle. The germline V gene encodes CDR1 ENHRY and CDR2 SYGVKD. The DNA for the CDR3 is TGTGCCATCGGGGTGGAGGCAGGGAATAGGAACGAGCAGTACGTC. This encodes CAIGVEAGNRNEQYV.

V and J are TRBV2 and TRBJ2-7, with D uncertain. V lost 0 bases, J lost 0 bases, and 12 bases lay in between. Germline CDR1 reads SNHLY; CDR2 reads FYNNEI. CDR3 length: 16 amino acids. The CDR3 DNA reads TGTGCCAGCAGTGAAGCGCCACCGGAGAGCTCCTACGAGCAGTACGTC. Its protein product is CASSEAPPESSYEQYV.

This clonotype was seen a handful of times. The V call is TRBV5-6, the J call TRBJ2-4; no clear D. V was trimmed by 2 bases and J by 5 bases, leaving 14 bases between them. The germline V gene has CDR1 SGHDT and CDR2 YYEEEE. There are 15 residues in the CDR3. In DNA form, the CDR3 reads TGTGCCAGCAGCTTTAGGTGGGCAAGGGAAAACATTCAGTACTTC. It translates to CASSFRWARENIQYF. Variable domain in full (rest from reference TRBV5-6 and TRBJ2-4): DAGVTQSPTHLIKTRGQQVTLRCSPKSGHDTVSWYQQALGQGPQFIFQYYEEEERQRGNFPDRFSGHQFPNYSSELNVNALLLGDSALYLCASSFRWARENIQYFGAGTRLSVL.

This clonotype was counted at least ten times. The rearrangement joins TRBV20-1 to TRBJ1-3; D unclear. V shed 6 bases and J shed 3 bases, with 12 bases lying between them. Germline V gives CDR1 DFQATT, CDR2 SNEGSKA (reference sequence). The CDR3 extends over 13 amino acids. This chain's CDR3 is CSATRDHGNTIYF. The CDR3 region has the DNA TGCAGTGCCACAAGAGATCATGGAAACACCATATATTTT.

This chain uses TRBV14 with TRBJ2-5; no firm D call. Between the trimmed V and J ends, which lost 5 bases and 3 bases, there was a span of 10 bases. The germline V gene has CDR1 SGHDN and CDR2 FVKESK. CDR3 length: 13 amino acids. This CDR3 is CASSKENEETQYF. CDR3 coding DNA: TGTGCCAGCAGCAAGGAAAACGAAGAGACCCAGTACTTC.

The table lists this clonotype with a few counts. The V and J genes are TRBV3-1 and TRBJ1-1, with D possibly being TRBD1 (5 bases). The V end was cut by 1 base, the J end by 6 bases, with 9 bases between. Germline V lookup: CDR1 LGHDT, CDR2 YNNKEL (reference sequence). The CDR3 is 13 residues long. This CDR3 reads CASSQVGTSEAFF. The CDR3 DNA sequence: TGTGCCAGCAGCCAAGTGGGGACGTCTGAAGCTTTCTTT.

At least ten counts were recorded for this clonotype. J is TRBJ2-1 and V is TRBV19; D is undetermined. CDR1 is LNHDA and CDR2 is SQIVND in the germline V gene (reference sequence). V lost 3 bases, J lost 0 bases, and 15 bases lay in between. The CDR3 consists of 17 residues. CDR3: CASSISPGPSSYNEQFF. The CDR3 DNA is TGTGCCAGTAGTATTTCGCCCGGTCCCAGCTCCTACAATGAGCAGTTCTTC.

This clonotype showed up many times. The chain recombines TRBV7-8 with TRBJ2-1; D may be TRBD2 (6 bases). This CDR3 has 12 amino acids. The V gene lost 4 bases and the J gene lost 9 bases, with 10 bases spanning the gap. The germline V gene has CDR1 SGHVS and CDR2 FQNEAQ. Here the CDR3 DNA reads TGTGCCAGCAGCTCGGGGGAAGGTGAGCAGTTCTTC. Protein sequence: CASSSGEGEQFF. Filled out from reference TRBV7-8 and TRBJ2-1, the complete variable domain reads GAGVSQSPRYKVAKRGQDVALRCDPISGHVSLFWYQQALGQGPEFLTYFQNEAQLDKSGLPSDRFFAERPEGSVSTLKIQRTQQEDSAVYLCASSSGEGEQFFGPGTRLTVL.

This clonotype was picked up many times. The CDR3 is CASSLLAGPGDTQYF. CDR3 bases: TGTGCCAGCAGCTTACTAGCGGGGCCGGGGGATACGCAGTATTTT. The chain combines TRBV5-6 with TRBJ2-3; 10 bases map to TRBD2. The length of the CDR3 is 15 residues. CDR1 and CDR2 from the germline V gene are SGHDT and YYEEEE. The junction had 6 bases not matched to a gene; V was cut back by 2 bases and J by 6 bases.